A selection of T cell receptor beta chains follows, all from one sample in a study of response to subunit inactivated influenza vaccine. From the RT-PCR reads, TCRdb called clonotypes with MiXCR, one entry per CDR3 protein. The sample yields more than 250,000 distinct CDR3 sequences, about a fifth seen once. The specimen was PBMCs from blood, collected 21 months after vaccination. All receptors derive from a man aged 45-69 years who received an inactivated influenza vaccine. Both conserved end residues are trimmed from each CDR3. D genes are given only for firm matches.

CDR3aa,j_gene,d_gene,v_gene
ATSRREYSGNTIY,TRBJ1-3,-,TRBV15
SAGLAGGRTQY,TRBJ2-3,TRBD2,TRBV20-1
ASSWLAGGPETQY,TRBJ2-5,TRBD2,TRBV7-2
ASSFERGGSGYT,TRBJ1-2,TRBD1,TRBV12-3/TRBV12-4
ASSLGSLEGSYGYT,TRBJ1-2,-,TRBV5-1
ASQVTGPGYEQY,TRBJ2-7,-,TRBV5-1
ASSLARANTQY,TRBJ2-3,-,TRBV5-1
ASSSDSEAF,TRBJ1-1,-,TRBV12-3/TRBV12-4
SVELSLGLAGTDTQY,TRBJ2-3,TRBD2,TRBV29-1
ASSFTGAQAQY,TRBJ2-5,-,TRBV6-2/TRBV6-3
SARATGGSGPQH,TRBJ1-5,TRBD1,TRBV20-1
ASSLGGFEAF,TRBJ1-1,-,TRBV12-3/TRBV12-4
AWAGYGNQPQH,TRBJ1-5,-,TRBV30
ASSYQENEQY,TRBJ2-7,-,TRBV6-6
ASTWGQETQY,TRBJ2-5,-,TRBV7-9
ASSSTGTSGPYEQY,TRBJ2-7,TRBD2,TRBV7-9
ASSFQWATGNTIY,TRBJ1-3,-,TRBV5-5
ASSLDGPRGRAASGNTIY,TRBJ1-3,-,TRBV11-1
SVVQQETQY,TRBJ2-5,-,TRBV20-1
SASPGGYNQPQH,TRBJ1-5,TRBD1,TRBV20-1
ASSSTGATNEKLF,TRBJ1-4,TRBD1,TRBV11-2
SARSREGSNQPQH,TRBJ1-5,-,TRBV20-1
ASSEGARGTHEQF,TRBJ2-1,-,TRBV2
ASIGRQHLNTEAF,TRBJ1-1,-,TRBV2
ATQGVEAVSNQPQH,TRBJ1-5,-,TRBV6-1
ASSLPGTGHYGYT,TRBJ1-2,-,TRBV12-3/TRBV12-4
AISPRDTDSPLH,TRBJ1-6,-,TRBV10-3
ASSEREGSPPSTDTQY,TRBJ2-3,TRBD2,TRBV2
ASSQEDGINSNQPQH,TRBJ1-5,-,TRBV4-2